The 14 T cell receptor beta chains given below trace back to one sample, sequenced in a study of CD8 T cells in ankylosing spondylitis. TCRdb redid the calling of the 5' RACE reads with MiXCR, one entry per CDR3 protein. The data hold about 210,000 distinct CDR3 sequences, with 8.2% observed a single time. Sequencing input: blood, either unsorted or a sorted T cell fraction (not recorded which). All receptors derive from a female donor with ankylosing spondylitis or in good health (not recorded which).

This clonotype has just one count. With a much larger clone just one base away, this may be a read error. The V and J genes are TRBV7-9 and TRBJ1-4; D is uncertain. Germline CDR1 and CDR2: SEHNR and FQNEAQ (reference sequence). The CDR3 extends over 14 amino acids. CDR3 loop: CASSSPVGSTKLVF. As DNA, the CDR3 is TGTGCCAGCAGCTCCCCCGTGGGTAGTACTAAACTGGTTTTT.

At least ten counts were recorded for this clonotype. The chain joins TRBV24-1 to TRBJ2-3; D not resolved. V was cut by 3 bases and J by 2 bases, with 5 bases left in between. CDR3 length equals 13 residues. CDR1 and CDR2 from the germline V gene are KGHDR and SFDVKD. CDR3: CATSDAHTDTQYF. The CDR3 DNA follows: TGTGCCACCAGTGATGCCCACACAGATACGCAGTATTTT.

This clonotype showed up many times. J is TRBJ2-1 and V is TRBV5-1, with TRBD2 identical over 13 bases. The CDR3 covers 17 residues. Germline loops: CDR1 SGHRS, CDR2 YFSETQ. The ends lost 4 bases at V and 5 bases at J; junction bases unmatched: 9. The CDR3 sequence: CASSHDILAGGDNEQFF. In DNA form, the CDR3 reads TGCGCCAGCAGCCACGACATACTAGCGGGAGGGGACAATGAGCAGTTCTTC.

This clonotype came up many times. V gene TRBV6-2 or TRBV6-3 combines with J gene TRBJ2-6; D uncertain. The CDR3 has 16 amino acids. Per the germline V gene, CDR1 is MNHEY and CDR2 is SVGEGT. Trimming cost V 0 bases and J 1 base, with 7 bases left between them. The CDR3 DNA reads as TGTGCCAGCAGTTACTCCCCGGTTTCTGGGGCCAACGTCCTGACTTTC. Translating it yields CASSYSPVSGANVLTF.

About this clonotype itself: This sequence may be a read error, since a much larger clone differs from it by one base. The chain combines TRBV5-1 with TRBJ2-3; 8 nucleotides align to TRBD2. Germline CDR1 is SGHRS and CDR2 is YFSETQ. This CDR3 is built from 15 residues. CDR3 coding DNA: TGCGCCAGCAGCTTGGACGGGAGGGGAACAGATGCGCAGTATTTT. It yields the protein CASSLDGRGTDAQYF.

This clonotype was found many times. CDR3 sequence reads: CATRTGVLSNQPQHF. The CDR3 bases are TGTGCCACTCGGACAGGGGTCCTTAGCAATCAGCCCCAGCATTTT. The gene calls are TRBV19 and TRBJ1-5; 9 nucleotides match TRBD1. Germline lookup yields CDR1 LNHDA and CDR2 SQIVND (reference sequence). The CDR3 is 15 residues long. V shed 10 bases, J shed 0 bases, and the junction held 7 bases outside the gene matches.

This clonotype was seen at least ten times. The V call is TRBV6-2 or TRBV6-3, the J call TRBJ2-1, with TRBD2 matching over 8 bases. V was pared by 5 bases and J by 4 bases, with 7 bases of the junction left unmatched. This CDR3 spans 15 amino acids. The germline V gene encodes CDR1 MNHEY and CDR2 SVGEGT. In nucleotides, the CDR3 is TGTGCCAGCAGTATGGCGGGAGGAAGGTACAATGAGCAGTTCTTC. Translation gives CASSMAGGRYNEQFF.

This clonotype was seen ten or more times. The genes are TRBV20-1 and TRBJ2-7, with 14 bases fitting TRBD2. Germline V gives CDR1 DFQATT, CDR2 SNEGSKA (reference sequence). The J segment lost 1 base and the V segment lost 6 bases, leaving 11 bases of the junction unmatched. The CDR3 is 17 amino acids. CDR3 sequence (DNA): TGCAGTGCCACCCCGGGACTAGCGGGAGTAAGGTCCTACGAGCAGTACTTC. Protein: CSATPGLAGVRSYEQYF.

This clonotype was observed at least ten times. The chain has TRBV20-1 and TRBJ2-3; TRBD2 matches at 7 bases. The junction had 14 bases not matched to a gene; V was cut back by 5 bases and J by 3 bases. Germline loops: CDR1 DFQATT, CDR2 SNEGSKA (reference sequence). The CDR3 extends over 16 amino acids. The CDR3 sequence: CSASLAPTGRTDTQYF. CDR3 DNA sequence: TGCAGTGCTTCCCTCGCCCCCACCGGGAGGACAGATACGCAGTATTTT.

At least ten counts were recorded for this clonotype. The chain links TRBV29-1 to TRBJ2-1; no firm D call. Trimming took 4 bases from V and 5 from J, leaving 3 bases between them. CDR1 and CDR2 (germline): SQVTM, ANQGSEA. The CDR3 contains 10 residues. The CDR3 sequence is CSVGDNEQFF. The CDR3 DNA reads TGCAGCGTTGGTGACAATGAGCAGTTCTTC.

Comments on this clonotype: An end of the junction does not agree with germline; a read error may underlie this. The V call is TRBV6-5, the J call TRBJ1-2; D is uncertain. Germline V gene sequence: CDR1 MNHEY, CDR2 SVGAGI. The CDR3 is 14 residues long. The CDR3 protein is CASSYIQESYDYTF. Here the CDR3 DNA reads TGTGCCAGCAGTTACATCCAGGAGTCCTATGACTACACCTTC.

This clonotype was found many times. CDR3 nucleotide sequence: TGTGCCAGCAGCGCATGGACAGAAACTGGGGTTGGGCAGTTCTTC. The encoded protein is CASSAWTETGVGQFF. This chain connects TRBV9 to TRBJ2-1; possible D gene TRBD1, 6 bases. V lost 3 bases, J lost 12 bases, and 22 bases lay in between. CDR1 is SGDLS, CDR2 YYNGEE, per germline. This CDR3 contains 15 residues.

This clonotype was counted at least ten times. The chain combines TRBV20-1 with TRBJ2-1; D unresolved. This CDR3 is built from 14 residues. Trimming removed 1 base at V and 2 bases at J, with 9 bases between. Germline V CDR1 and CDR2: DFQATT, SNEGSKA (reference sequence). CDR3 region: CSARGASPYNEQFF. CDR3 DNA sequence: TGCAGTGCTAGAGGGGCTAGTCCCTACAATGAGCAGTTCTTC.

This clonotype was seen ten or more times. The gene calls are TRBV7-9 and TRBJ2-1; D might be TRBD2 (6 bases). Looked up from germline, CDR1 is SEHNR and CDR2 is FQNEAQ (reference sequence). Deletions cut 2 bases from V and 10 bases from J, with 12 bases between. CDR3 length: 13 amino acids. In DNA, the CDR3 is TGTGCCAGCAGCTTATCTGGCGGAGGGGAGCAGTTCTTC. Encoded protein: CASSLSGGGEQFF.